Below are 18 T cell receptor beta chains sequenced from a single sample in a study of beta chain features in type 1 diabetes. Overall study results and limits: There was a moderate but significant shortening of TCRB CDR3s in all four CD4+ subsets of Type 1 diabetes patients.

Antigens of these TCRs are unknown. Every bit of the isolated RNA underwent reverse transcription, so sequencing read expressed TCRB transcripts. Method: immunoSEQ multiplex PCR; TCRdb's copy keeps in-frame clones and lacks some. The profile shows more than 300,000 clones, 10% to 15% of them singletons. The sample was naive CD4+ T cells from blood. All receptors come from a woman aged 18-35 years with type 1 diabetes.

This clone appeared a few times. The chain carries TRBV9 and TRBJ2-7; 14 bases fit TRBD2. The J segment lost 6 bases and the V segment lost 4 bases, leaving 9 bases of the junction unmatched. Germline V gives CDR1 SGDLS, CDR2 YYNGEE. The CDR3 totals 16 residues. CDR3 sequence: CASSPSTSGRVTEQYF. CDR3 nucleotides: TGTGCCAGCAGCCCCTCGACTAGCGGGAGGGTGACCGAGCAGTACTTC.

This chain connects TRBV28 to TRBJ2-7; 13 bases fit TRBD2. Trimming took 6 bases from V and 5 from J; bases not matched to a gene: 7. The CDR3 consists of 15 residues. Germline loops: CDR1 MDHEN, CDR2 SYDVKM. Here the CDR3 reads CASSKLAGGPNEQYF. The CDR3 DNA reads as TGTGCCAGCAGCAAACTAGCGGGAGGGCCCAACGAGCAGTACTTC.

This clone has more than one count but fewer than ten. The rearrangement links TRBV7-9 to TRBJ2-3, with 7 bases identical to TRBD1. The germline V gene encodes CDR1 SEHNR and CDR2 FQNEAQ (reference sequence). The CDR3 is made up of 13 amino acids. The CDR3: CTHDKGASDTQYF. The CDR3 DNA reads TGTACTCACGATAAGGGGGCCTCAGATACGCAGTATTTT.

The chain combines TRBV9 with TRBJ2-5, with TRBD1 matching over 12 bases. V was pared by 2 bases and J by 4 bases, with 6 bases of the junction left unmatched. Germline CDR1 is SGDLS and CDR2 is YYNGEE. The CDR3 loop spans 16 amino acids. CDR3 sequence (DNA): TGTGCCAGCAGCGTCGGGACAGGGGGCCAGGGAGAGACCCAGTACTTC. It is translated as CASSVGTGGQGETQYF.

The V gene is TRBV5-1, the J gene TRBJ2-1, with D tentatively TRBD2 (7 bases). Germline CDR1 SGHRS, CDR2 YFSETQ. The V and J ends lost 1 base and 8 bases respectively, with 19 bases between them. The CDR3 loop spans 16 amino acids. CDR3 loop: CASSLPNLAEGDEQFF. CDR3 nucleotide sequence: TGCGCCAGCAGCTTGCCGAATCTAGCGGAGGGGGATGAGCAGTTCTTC.

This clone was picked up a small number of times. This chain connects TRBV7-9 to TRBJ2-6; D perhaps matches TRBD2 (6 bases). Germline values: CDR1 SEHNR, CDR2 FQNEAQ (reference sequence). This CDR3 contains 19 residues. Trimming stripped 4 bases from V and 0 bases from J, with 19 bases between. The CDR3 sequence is CASSSGRGNTGSGANVLTF. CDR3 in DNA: TGTGCCAGCAGCTCGGGCCGGGGGAATACGGGCTCTGGGGCCAACGTCCTGACTTTC. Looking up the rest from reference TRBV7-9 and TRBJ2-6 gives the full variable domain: DTGVSQNPRHKITKRGQNVTFRCDPISEHNRLYWYRQTLGQGPEFLTYFQNEAQLEKSRLLSDRFSAERPKGSFSTLEIQRTEQGDSAMYLCASSSGRGNTGSGANVLTFGAGSRLTVL.

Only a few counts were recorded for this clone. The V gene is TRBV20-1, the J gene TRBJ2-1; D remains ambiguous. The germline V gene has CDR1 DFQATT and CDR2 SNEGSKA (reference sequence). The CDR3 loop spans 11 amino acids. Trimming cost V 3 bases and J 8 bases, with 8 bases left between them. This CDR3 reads CSARFGDEQFF. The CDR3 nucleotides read TGCAGTGCTAGGTTCGGTGATGAGCAGTTCTTC.

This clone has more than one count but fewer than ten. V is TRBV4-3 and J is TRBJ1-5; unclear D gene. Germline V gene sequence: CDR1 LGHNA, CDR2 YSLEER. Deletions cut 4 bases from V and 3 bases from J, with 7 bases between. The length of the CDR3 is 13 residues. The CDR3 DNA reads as TGCGCCAGCAGCCGCGGACTCAATCAGCCCCAGCATTTT. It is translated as CASSRGLNQPQHF.

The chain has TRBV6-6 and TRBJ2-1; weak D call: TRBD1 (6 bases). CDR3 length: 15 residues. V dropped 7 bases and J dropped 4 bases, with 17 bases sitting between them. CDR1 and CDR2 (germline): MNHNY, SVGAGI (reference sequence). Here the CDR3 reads CASNPGTTGYNEQFF. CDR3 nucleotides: TGTGCCAGCAACCCCGGGACAACCGGTTACAATGAGCAGTTCTTC.

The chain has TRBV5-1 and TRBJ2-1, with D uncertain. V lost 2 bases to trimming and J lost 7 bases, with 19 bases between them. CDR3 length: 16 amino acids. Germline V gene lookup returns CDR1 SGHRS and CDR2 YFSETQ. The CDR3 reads CASSFGADRSRNEQFF. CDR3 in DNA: TGCGCCAGCAGCTTCGGAGCCGACCGATCGAGAAATGAGCAGTTCTTC.

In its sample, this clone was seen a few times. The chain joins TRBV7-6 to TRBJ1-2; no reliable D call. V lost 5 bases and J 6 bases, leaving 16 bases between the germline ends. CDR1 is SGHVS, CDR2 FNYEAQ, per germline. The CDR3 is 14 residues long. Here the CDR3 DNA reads TGTGCCAGCAGCCCCCTGCTAGGAGGCGATGGCTACACCTTC. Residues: CASSPLLGGDGYTF. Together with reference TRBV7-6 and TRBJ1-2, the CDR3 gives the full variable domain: GAGVSQSPRYKVTKRGQDVALRCDPISGHVSLYWYRQALGQGPEFLTYFNYEAQQDKSGLPNDRFSAERPEGSISTLTIQRTEQRDSAMYRCASSPLLGGDGYTFGSGTRLTVV.

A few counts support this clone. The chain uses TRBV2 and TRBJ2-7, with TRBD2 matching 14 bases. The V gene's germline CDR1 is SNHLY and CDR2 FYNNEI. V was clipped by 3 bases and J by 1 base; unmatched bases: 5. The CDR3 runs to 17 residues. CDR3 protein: CASSDETSGRASYEQYF. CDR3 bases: TGTGCCAGCAGTGATGAGACTAGCGGGAGGGCGTCCTACGAGCAGTACTTC.

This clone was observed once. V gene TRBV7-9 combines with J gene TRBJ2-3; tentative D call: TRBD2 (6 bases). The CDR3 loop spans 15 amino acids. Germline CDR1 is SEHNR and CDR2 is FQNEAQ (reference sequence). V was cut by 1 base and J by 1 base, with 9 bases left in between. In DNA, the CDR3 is TGTGCCAGCAGCTTAGGGCGGGGTGGCACAGATACGCAGTATTTT. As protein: CASSLGRGGTDTQYF. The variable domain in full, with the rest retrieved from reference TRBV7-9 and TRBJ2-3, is DTGVSQNPRHKITKRGQNVTFRCDPISEHNRLYWYRQTLGQGPEFLTYFQNEAQLEKSRLLSDRFSAERPKGSFSTLEIQRTEQGDSAMYLCASSLGRGGTDTQYFGPGTRLTVL.

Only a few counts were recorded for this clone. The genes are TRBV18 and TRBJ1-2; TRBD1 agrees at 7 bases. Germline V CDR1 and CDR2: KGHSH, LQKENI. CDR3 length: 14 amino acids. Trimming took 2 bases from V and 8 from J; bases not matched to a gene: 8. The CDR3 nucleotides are TGTGCCAGCTCACCAGGGACAGATTCGGAAGGCTACACCTTC. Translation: CASSPGTDSEGYTF.

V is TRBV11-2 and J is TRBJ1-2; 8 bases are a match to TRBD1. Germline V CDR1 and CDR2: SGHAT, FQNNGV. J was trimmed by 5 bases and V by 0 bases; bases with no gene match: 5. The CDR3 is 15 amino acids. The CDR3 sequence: CASSLEAGGMYGYTF. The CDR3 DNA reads TGTGCCAGCAGCTTAGAAGCAGGGGGCATGTATGGCTACACCTTC.

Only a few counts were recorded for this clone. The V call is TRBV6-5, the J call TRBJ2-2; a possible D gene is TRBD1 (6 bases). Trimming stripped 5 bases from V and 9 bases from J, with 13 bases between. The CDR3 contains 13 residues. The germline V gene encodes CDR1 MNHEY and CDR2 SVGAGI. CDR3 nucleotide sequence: TGTGCCAGCAGTCCTTCCCAGGGGAGGGAGCTGTTTTTT. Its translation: CASSPSQGRELFF.

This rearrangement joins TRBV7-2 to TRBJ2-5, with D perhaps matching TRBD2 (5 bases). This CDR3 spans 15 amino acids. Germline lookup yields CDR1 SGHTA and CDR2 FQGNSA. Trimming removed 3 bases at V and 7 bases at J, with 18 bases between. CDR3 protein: CASSLATGYQMTQYF. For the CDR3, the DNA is TGTGCCAGCAGCTTGGCGACGGGATACCAGATGACCCAGTACTTC.

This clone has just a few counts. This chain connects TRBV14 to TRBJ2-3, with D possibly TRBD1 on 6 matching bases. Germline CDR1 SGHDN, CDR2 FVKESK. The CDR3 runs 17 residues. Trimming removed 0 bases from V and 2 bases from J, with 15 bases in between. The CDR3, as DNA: TGTGCCAGCAGCCAAGATATGAGGACAGCCAACACAGATACGCAGTATTTT. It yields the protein CASSQDMRTANTDTQYF.